This TCR beta chain was documented in a study of identifying expanded T cells in peripheral blood. General study results and limits: Differentially abundant clones: about 1.1 between replicates, 15 to 17 at about two weeks, 19 to 20 at four. Clone count variance between roughly 2-week samples rose with total template count.

Turning to this clone: As yet, its antigen is unknown.

Trimming left V 6 bases short and J 3 bases short, with 6 bases between. The CDR3 sequence is 11 residues long. Germline CDR1 reads ENHRY; CDR2 reads SYGVKD. Sequenced by immunoSEQ multiplex PCR; TCRdb stores in-frame clones only, minus some. The sample carries just under 65,000 clones, 87% recorded once. Collection occurred without any documented infections or immune events in donors. This sequence originates from a person aged 18 to 75 in good health. The chain combines TRBV10-3 with TRBJ2-7; D is ambiguous. The sample comprised blood. This CDR3 reads CAIRADYEQYF. The CDR3 DNA reads as TGTGCCATCAGGGCCGACTACGAGCAGTACTTC.